This T cell receptor (beta chain) stems from a study of CD8 T cells in Susac syndrome. With random hexamers, roughly 0.45 to 1 ug RNA was reverse transcribed. TCRdb recomputed calls from the immunoSEQ multiplex PCR reads with MiXCR, one row per CDR3 protein. The top ten hold approximately 0.12% of the sample, which has about 440,000 distinct CDR3 sequences, more than 70% seen once. The sequence was collected from a human donor with multiple sclerosis. Sequencing input: CD8+ T cells from PBMCs.

CDR3: CASSLTGAHEQYF. The DNA of the CDR3 is TGTGCCAGCAGTTTAACAGGGGCCCACGAGCAGTACTTC. V and J are TRBV27 and TRBJ2-7, with 7 bases matching TRBD1. Trimming cost V 2 bases and J 5 bases; bases outside gene matches: 3. The CDR3 loop spans 13 amino acids. Germline CDR1 is MNHEY and CDR2 is SMNVEV (reference sequence).